What follows are 2 T cell receptor beta chains derived from one specimen sequenced in a study of neoadjuvant anti-PD-1 for oral cavity cancer. Clones were read by immunoSEQ multiplex PCR, and TCRdb kept only the in-frame ones, dropping some. Among over 5,500 clones listed, about two thirds were seen once. The specimen was PBMCs, collected before nivolumab (anti-PD-1) treatment. These receptors were taken from a person aged 40 to 85 with oral cavity squamous cell carcinoma.

The chain is built from TRBV5-6 and TRBJ1-2; 8 bases are a match to TRBD1. This CDR3 contains 17 residues. Germline CDR1 reads SGHDT; CDR2 reads YYEEEE. Trimming removed 4 bases from V and 7 bases from J; junction bases left unmatched: 18. The CDR3 protein is CASSQPDRGRGYGGYTF. DNA of the CDR3: TGTGCCAGCAGCCAACCAGACAGGGGAAGGGGCTATGGTGGCTACACCTTC.

The CDR3: CASSLSRGLGTEAFF. As DNA, the CDR3 is TGTGCCAGCAGCTTAAGTCGGGGGCTTGGCACTGAAGCTTTCTTT. The V gene is TRBV5-4, the J gene TRBJ1-1; tentatively, D is TRBD1 (6 bases). The CDR3 has 15 residues. Germline V gene data show CDR1 as SGHNT and CDR2 as YYREEE (reference sequence). The V gene lost 2 bases and the J gene lost 4 bases, with 15 bases spanning the gap.